This T cell receptor beta chain derives from a study of blood T cell repertoires in COVID-19. Study as a whole: From the United States, Italy and Spain came samples of acute and convalescent COVID-19. Sample material is recorded as cDNA or gDNA derived from T cells, B-cell-depleted T cells, or PBMCs.

In the authors' methods: Amplifying reference gene primers gave estimates of nucleated cell counts. Profiling relied on immunoSEQ multiplex PCR, and the TCRdb table lists in-frame clones only, not all of them. The V and J calls and clone size are taken from that table; D and trimming were inferred from the DNA. The sample lists about 100,000 clones, over 80% seen once, with over 1% in the top ten. V lost 0 bases and J lost 5, with 11 bases in between. Germline V lookup: CDR1 SGDLS, CDR2 YYNGEE. This CDR3 is built from 14 residues. This clone has only one observation. The specimen was peripheral blood. V is TRBV9 and J is TRBJ2-5, with D unclear. The origin of this receptor is a woman aged 25-40 years with acute or convalescent COVID-19. The CDR3, as DNA: TGTGCCAGCAGCGTAGGAGGCTCGGTGGAGACCCAGTACTTC. Amino acid sequence: CASSVGGSVETQYF.